The 29 T cell receptor beta chains reported below all come from one sample, sequenced in a study of shared clonotypes between healthy human individuals. The protocol was immunoSEQ multiplex PCR, while the TCRdb copy is restricted to in-frame clones and leaves out a portion. The table lists over a million clones, around 97% of them singletons. Material for sequencing was naive CD4+ T cells sorted from blood. This sample's subset: CD45RA+ positively selected. The receptor source for this set is a man in his thirties or forties in good health.

As DNA, the CDR3 is TGTGCCAGTAGTACGACAGGGGCTAGCAATCAGCCCCAGCATTTT. Protein sequence: CASSTTGASNQPQHF. The chain combines TRBV19 with TRBJ1-5; TRBD1 matches at 8 bases. Germline V lookup: CDR1 LNHDA, CDR2 SQIVND (reference sequence). The CDR3 has 15 residues. With V trimmed by 4 bases and J by 0 bases, 2 bases remained unmatched.

In DNA, the CDR3 is TGTGCCAGCAGCTCCAGGACTAGCTCCTTGGGGAATGAGCAGTTCTTC. It codes for CASSSRTSSLGNEQFF. The V and J genes are TRBV7-2 and TRBJ2-1, with 8 bases aligning to TRBD2. With 4 bases clipped from V and 7 bases from J, the junction kept 12 bases outside the gene matches. The CDR3 consists of 16 residues. Looked up from germline, CDR1 is SGHTA and CDR2 is FQGNSA. Variable domain in full (rest from reference TRBV7-2 and TRBJ2-1): GAGVSQSPSNKVTEKGKDVELRCDPISGHTALYWYRQSLGQGLEFLIYFQGNSAPDKSGLPSDRFSAERTGGSVSTLTIQRTQQEDSAVYLCASSSRTSSLGNEQFFGPGTRLTVL.

The chain links TRBV2 to TRBJ2-2; D may match TRBD1 or TRBD2 (5 bases each). This CDR3 spans 13 amino acids. The germline gives CDR1 SNHLY, CDR2 FYNNEI. V was pared by 7 bases and J by 1 base, with 7 bases between. This CDR3 reads CASNGGNTGELFF. CDR3 sequence (DNA): TGTGCCAGCAATGGGGGGAACACCGGGGAGCTGTTTTTT.

Remarks on this clone: At one boundary the junction diverges from the germline segment, which might be a read error. The rearrangement links TRBV15 to TRBJ2-7; TRBD2 aligns across 11 bases. Germline-derived CDR1 and CDR2 are LNHNV and YYDKDF (reference sequence). The CDR3 consists of 16 residues. The CDR3 nucleotides are TGTGCCACCAGAAGAGGGCTAGCGGGAGGAGACGGCGAGCAGTACTTC. This sequence encodes CATRRGLAGGDGEQYF.

This clone was observed once. This rearrangement joins TRBV7-8 to TRBJ2-7; 11 nucleotides line up with TRBD2. Germline V CDR1 and CDR2: SGHVS, FQNEAQ. V lost 3 bases to trimming and J lost 3 bases; unmatched junction nucleotides: 4. This CDR3 region has 15 residues. This CDR3 reads CASSLGLAENYEQYF. In DNA form, the CDR3 reads TGTGCCAGCAGCTTGGGACTAGCGGAAAACTACGAGCAGTACTTC.

The chain couples TRBV28 to TRBJ2-1, with 8 bases fitting TRBD2. The junction had 9 bases not matched to a gene; V was cut back by 4 bases and J by 4 bases. The V gene's germline CDR1 is MDHEN and CDR2 SYDVKM. The CDR3 contains 16 residues. CDR3 nucleotide sequence: TGTGCCAGCAGTTCTGGGAGGCTAGCGGGTTACAATGAGCAGTTCTTC. Its translation is CASSSGRLAGYNEQFF.

The V gene is TRBV28, the J gene TRBJ2-1; D not resolved. V was pared by 2 bases and J by 3 bases, with 5 bases between. The CDR3 totals 13 residues. CDR1 and CDR2 from the germline V gene are MDHEN and SYDVKM. CDR3 loop: CASSLDFYNEQFF. The CDR3 DNA sequence: TGTGCCAGCAGTTTAGACTTCTACAATGAGCAGTTCTTC. Together with reference TRBV28 and TRBJ2-1, the CDR3 gives the full variable domain: DVKVTQSSRYLVKRTGEKVFLECVQDMDHENMFWYRQDPGLGLRLIYFSYDVKMKEKGDIPEGYSVSREKKERFSLILESASTNQTSMYLCASSLDFYNEQFFGPGTRLTVL.

V usage is TRBV5-4 and J usage is TRBJ2-7; TRBD2 matches 8 bases. Germline loops: CDR1 SGHNT, CDR2 YYREEE (reference sequence). V trimming: 4 bases; J trimming: 3 bases; junction bases outside the gene matches: 9. The CDR3 contains 15 residues. CDR3 in DNA: TGTGCCAGCAGCCAGTCAGCGGGAGAGGACTACGAGCAGTACTTC. Amino acids: CASSQSAGEDYEQYF. Full variable domain (missing parts from reference TRBV5-4 and TRBJ2-7): ETGVTQSPTHLIKTRGQQVTLRCSSQSGHNTVSWYQQALGQGPQFIFQYYREEENGRGNFPPRFSGLQFPNYSSELNVNALELDDSALYLCASSQSAGEDYEQYFGPGTRLTVT.

This rearrangement joins TRBV14 to TRBJ2-5, with 13 bases identical to TRBD2. This CDR3 region has 16 residues. Germline CDR1 is SGHDN and CDR2 is FVKESK. V shed 3 bases and J 2 bases; nucleotides not matched to a gene: 3. CDR3 sequence reads: CASSQRLAGGQETQYF. The CDR3 bases are TGTGCCAGCAGCCAGAGACTAGCGGGAGGACAAGAGACCCAGTACTTC.

The V and J genes are TRBV7-9 and TRBJ2-5; D not certain. The V end was cut by 2 bases, the J end by 1 base, with 14 bases between. Germline CDR1 reads SEHNR; CDR2 reads FQNEAQ (reference sequence). The CDR3 sequence is 16 residues long. CDR3: CASSLTFWQSQETQYF. The CDR3 DNA reads TGTGCCAGCAGCTTAACTTTTTGGCAGAGCCAAGAGACCCAGTACTTC.

The chain couples TRBV7-9 to TRBJ2-7, with D maybe TRBD1 (7 bases). This CDR3 has 17 residues. The germline gives CDR1 SEHNR, CDR2 FQNEAQ (reference sequence). Trimming shortened V by 4 bases and J by 7 bases, and 26 bases separated the two germline ends. The CDR3 nucleotides read TGTGCCAGCAGCTCCCGGGACAGCGGGTTTTCGGGGGAGGAGCAGTACTTC. Translated: CASSSRDSGFSGEEQYF.

The chain uses TRBV5-4 and TRBJ2-1; 8 bases are a match to TRBD2. The CDR3 extends over 16 amino acids. CDR1 is SGHNT and CDR2 is YYREEE in the germline V gene (reference sequence). V lost 0 bases, J lost 5 bases, and 7 bases stayed unmatched. For the CDR3, the DNA is TGTGCCAGCAGCTTGGGTTCCCCACTAGCGGACAATGAGCAGTTCTTC. Its translation is CASSLGSPLADNEQFF.

The rearrangement joins TRBV6-5 to TRBJ2-7; TRBD1 might be the D (6 bases). Trimming left V 6 bases short and J 6 bases short, with 15 bases between. CDR1 and CDR2 (germline): MNHEY, SVGAGI. This CDR3 comprises 13 residues. The CDR3 nucleotides are TGTGCCAGCAGGGGGACACCCACCGTCGAGCAGTACTTC. It is translated as CASRGTPTVEQYF.

The chain's CDR3 is CASSRPKGGVDGETQYF. CDR3 nucleotide sequence: TGTGCCAGCAGCCGTCCCAAGGGGGGGGTCGATGGAGAGACCCAGTACTTC. The chain couples TRBV7-9 to TRBJ2-5; TRBD2 is a possible D gene (7 bases). This CDR3 spans 17 amino acids. Germline V gene lookup returns CDR1 SEHNR and CDR2 FQNEAQ (reference sequence). V shed 5 bases and J shed 4 bases, with 23 bases lying between them.

This chain joins TRBV5-5 and TRBJ2-7, with D uncertain. CDR3 length: 14 amino acids. Trimming shortened V by 6 bases and J by 2 bases, and 15 bases separated the two germline ends. Germline-derived CDR1 and CDR2 are SGHKS and YYEKEE (reference sequence). This CDR3 is CASTLQEGAYEQYF. The DNA of the CDR3 is TGTGCCAGCACCCTCCAGGAAGGTGCCTACGAGCAGTACTTC. The whole variable domain, filled in from reference TRBV5-5 and TRBJ2-7, reads DAGVTQSPTHLIKTRGQQVTLRCSPISGHKSVSWYQQVLGQGPQFIFQYYEKEERGRGNFPDRFSARQFPNYSSELNVNALLLGDSALYLCASTLQEGAYEQYFGPGTRLTVT.

The chain recombines TRBV18 with TRBJ2-7; possibly TRBD2 for D (6 bases). Looked up from germline, CDR1 is KGHSH and CDR2 is LQKENI. With 2 bases removed from V and 5 bases from J, the gap between germline ends came to 16 bases. CDR3 size: 15 residues. The CDR3 loop is CASSPRREAADEQYF. In nucleotides, the CDR3 is TGTGCCAGCTCACCAAGGCGGGAAGCCGCAGACGAGCAGTACTTC.

V gene TRBV27 combines with J gene TRBJ2-1; TRBD2 agrees at 7 bases. Losses at the gene ends were 8 bases for V and 0 bases for J; bases not matched to a gene: 16. Germline V gene sequence: CDR1 MNHEY, CDR2 SMNVEV (reference sequence). The CDR3 has 18 residues. The DNA of the CDR3 is TGTGCCAGCTCTCAACCACGGGGAGGGCGAAGCTCCTACAATGAGCAGTTCTTC. Protein product: CASSQPRGGRSSYNEQFF.

With regard to this clone: Other DNA sequences in the same sample also yield this CDR3. This sequence joins TRBV18 and TRBJ2-6, with no clear D. V was trimmed by 3 bases and J by 0 bases, leaving 6 bases between them. The CDR3 loop spans 15 amino acids. Germline V gene sequence: CDR1 KGHSH, CDR2 LQKENI. For the CDR3, the DNA is TGTGCCAGCTCACCCCAGTCCTCTGGGGCCAACGTCCTGACTTTC. Its translation: CASSPQSSGANVLTF.

This clone was detected once. The rearrangement joins TRBV7-3 to TRBJ2-2, with 8 bases matching TRBD1. V lost 5 bases to trimming and J lost 4 bases; unmatched junction nucleotides: 9. Germline V gene sequence: CDR1 SGHTA, CDR2 FQGTGA. The CDR3 covers 16 residues. CDR3 DNA sequence: TGTGCCAGCAGCCCTCGTAACAGGGGGACCACCGGGGAGCTGTTTTTT. Amino acid sequence: CASSPRNRGTTGELFF.

With regard to this clone: Other DNA sequences in the sample encode the same CDR3. The rearrangement uses TRBV5-1 and TRBJ1-5; D is unclear. The V end lost 0 bases, the J end lost 3 bases, and 4 bases lay between the germline ends. Germline CDR1 reads SGHRS; CDR2 reads YFSETQ. This CDR3 has 13 amino acids. This CDR3 reads CASSLGPNQPQHF. CDR3 coding DNA: TGCGCCAGCAGCTTGGGTCCCAATCAGCCCCAGCATTTT.

V and J are TRBV28 and TRBJ2-3, with a tentative D call TRBD2 (5 bases). The CDR3 contains 15 residues. Germline lookup yields CDR1 MDHEN and CDR2 SYDVKM. Trimming stripped 3 bases from V and 2 bases from J, with 12 bases between. CDR3 amino acids: CASSFPAGTTDTQYF. As DNA, the CDR3 is TGTGCCAGCAGTTTTCCGGCGGGCACCACAGATACGCAGTATTTT. The full variable domain, completed using reference TRBV28 and TRBJ2-3, is DVKVTQSSRYLVKRTGEKVFLECVQDMDHENMFWYRQDPGLGLRLIYFSYDVKMKEKGDIPEGYSVSREKKERFSLILESASTNQTSMYLCASSFPAGTTDTQYFGPGTRLTVL.

V and J are TRBV5-1 and TRBJ2-1, with 8 bases aligning to TRBD1. CDR3 size: 15 residues. CDR1 and CDR2 from the germline V gene are SGHRS and YFSETQ. Germline trimming cut 5 bases from V and 2 bases from J; bases unmatched to any gene: 6. In DNA form, the CDR3 reads TGCGCCAGCAGTCCGACAGGGGAGGCCTACAATGAGCAGTTCTTC. This sequence encodes CASSPTGEAYNEQFF.

The chain recombines TRBV29-1 with TRBJ2-2; D may be TRBD2 (6 bases). The CDR3 spans 14 residues. Looked up from germline, CDR1 is SQVTM and CDR2 is ANQGSEA. V lost 5 bases, J lost 5 bases, and 15 bases lay in between. The CDR3 loop reads CSVYGWAGTGELFF. As DNA, the CDR3 is TGCAGCGTTTATGGATGGGCGGGAACCGGGGAGCTGTTTTTT.

This rearrangement joins TRBV11-2 to TRBJ2-7; D might be TRBD2 (6 bases). Germline V CDR1 and CDR2: SGHAT, FQNNGV. This CDR3 comprises 16 residues. V lost 4 bases, J lost 3 bases, and 19 bases lay in between. CDR3 sequence reads: CASSSISKPGGYEQYF. The CDR3 DNA reads as TGTGCCAGCAGCTCGATTTCTAAGCCCGGGGGCTACGAGCAGTACTTC.

V and J are TRBV14 and TRBJ2-3; 9 bases align to TRBD1. V dropped 3 bases and J dropped 4; count of bases not matched to a gene: 5. The CDR3 is made up of 15 amino acids. Looked up from germline, CDR1 is SGHDN and CDR2 is FVKESK. Here the CDR3 reads CASSQRTGGPDTQYF. As DNA, the CDR3 is TGTGCCAGCAGCCAGAGAACAGGGGGCCCAGATACGCAGTATTTT.

V and J are TRBV6-1 and TRBJ2-4; D is undetermined. V lost 0 bases, J lost 0 bases, and 9 bases lay in between. The germline CDR1 and CDR2 sequences are MNHNS and SASEGT. The CDR3 extends over 16 amino acids. The CDR3 is CASSEAATLAKNIQYF. The CDR3 DNA follows: TGTGCCAGCAGTGAAGCAGCTACACTAGCCAAAAACATTCAGTACTTC.

J is TRBJ2-1 and V is TRBV9; 9 bases agree with TRBD2. Germline V gene data show CDR1 as SGDLS and CDR2 as YYNGEE. V lost 2 bases and J lost 0; bases outside the gene matches: 9. The CDR3 contains 18 residues. CDR3 in DNA: TGTGCCAGCAGCGTTTCCGGCGCGGGAGGGCCCTCCTACAATGAGCAGTTCTTC. Translating gives CASSVSGAGGPSYNEQFF.

The gene calls are TRBV7-9 and TRBJ2-2; weak D call: TRBD2 (5 bases). The V gene's germline CDR1 is SEHNR and CDR2 FQNEAQ (reference sequence). The V end lost 5 bases, the J end lost 9 bases, and 28 bases lay between the germline ends. The CDR3 covers 18 residues. The CDR3 loop reads CASSPLQWAGQEIWELFF. The CDR3 bases are TGTGCCAGCAGCCCGCTGCAGTGGGCGGGCCAAGAGATATGGGAGCTGTTTTTT.

The chain carries TRBV14 and TRBJ2-7; 12 bases agree with TRBD2. The CDR3 is made up of 18 amino acids. Germline V gene sequence: CDR1 SGHDN, CDR2 FVKESK. Trimming cost V 0 bases and J 0 bases; bases outside gene matches: 6. CDR3 DNA: TGTGCCAGCAGCCAAGACTTAGGACTAGCGGGGAGCTCCTACGAGCAGTACTTC. Amino acids: CASSQDLGLAGSSYEQYF.